One TCR beta chain is described in this entry. This specimen belongs to a study of blood T cell repertoires in COVID-19. On the study more broadly: COVID-19 samples collected from the United States, Italy and Spain covered acute and convalescent phases. PBMCs, B-cell-depleted T cells, or T cells were the source of the cDNA or gDNA that made up the material.

Germline assignment: CDR1 MNHNY and CDR2 SVGAGI (reference sequence). Trimming took 8 bases from V and 4 from J, leaving 23 bases between them. The CDR3 sequence is 16 residues long. In the original workflow: Amplification with reference gene primers provided the estimates of nucleated cell counts. Method: immunoSEQ multiplex PCR; TCRdb's copy keeps in-frame clones and lacks some. That table gives V, J and clone size, and the DNA gave D and trimming. The sample has 150,000 to 200,000 clones, 85% to 95% seen once; the top ten hold about 2%. During active infection, Seattle patients enrolled and were then monitored through disease.

Sequencing was carried out using peripheral blood. The TCR was taken from a woman aged 60-75 years with COVID-19, enrolled during active disease. The chain carries TRBV6-6 and TRBJ1-2, with D unresolved. The CDR3 DNA is TGTGCCAGCTCCTCACTCGGGAGGGAAGGGCCCTATGGCTACACCTTC. Protein: CASSSLGREGPYGYTF.